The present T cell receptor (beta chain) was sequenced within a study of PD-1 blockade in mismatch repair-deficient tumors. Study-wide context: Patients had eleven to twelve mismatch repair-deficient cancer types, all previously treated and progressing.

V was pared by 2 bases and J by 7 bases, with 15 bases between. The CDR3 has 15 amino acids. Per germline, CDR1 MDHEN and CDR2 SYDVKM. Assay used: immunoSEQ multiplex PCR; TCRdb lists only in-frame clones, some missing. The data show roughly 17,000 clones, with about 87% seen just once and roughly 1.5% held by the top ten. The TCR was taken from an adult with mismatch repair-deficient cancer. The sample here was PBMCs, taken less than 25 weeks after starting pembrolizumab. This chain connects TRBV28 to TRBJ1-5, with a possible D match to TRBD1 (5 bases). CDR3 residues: CASSLSPQGKQPQHF. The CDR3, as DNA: TGTGCCAGCAGTTTAAGCCCTCAGGGTAAGCAGCCCCAGCATTTT.